The source of this T cell receptor (beta chain) is a study of beta chain features in type 1 diabetes. The wider study: Age and gender were similar between patients and healthy donors, as were cell yields.

Expressed TCRB transcripts were sequenced because the entire RNA isolate underwent reverse transcription. Reads from naive, central memory and regulatory T cell samples averaged roughly 3.6 million. Profiling relied on immunoSEQ multiplex PCR, and the TCRdb table lists in-frame clones only, not all of them. The sample consists of some 330,000 clones, about 12% of them appearing once. This clone came up a few times. The antigen remains undetermined. Whole-study findings and limits: Shorter TCRB CDR3s, moderately but significantly so, were found in Type 1 diabetes patients in all four CD4+ subsets. Equally in patients and controls, PCR might preferentially amplify shorter templates.

There are 12 residues in the CDR3. V shed 4 bases and J shed 0 bases, with 7 bases lying between them. Germline V CDR1 and CDR2: SQVTM, ANQGSEA. The TCR sequence derives from a young woman with type 1 diabetes. The rearrangement joins TRBV29-1 to TRBJ2-7; D uncertain. Specimen: naive CD4+ T cells from blood. CDR3 DNA sequence: TGCAGCGTTGGATCTAGCTCCTACGAGCAGTACTTC. This encodes CSVGSSSYEQYF.